Given below is one T cell receptor beta chain in context. The sample originates from a study of CD8 T cells in Susac syndrome. The authors reverse transcribed roughly 0.5 to 1 ug RNA with random hexamers. TCRdb independently ran MiXCR on the immunoSEQ multiplex PCR reads; one entry per CDR3 protein. This sample yields over 100,000 distinct CDR3 sequences, of which 95% to 96% are seen a single time; over 0.12% belongs to the top ten. Germline CDR1 reads SGHNT; CDR2 reads YENEEA. The CDR3 length is 13 residues. Deletions cut 2 bases from V and 11 bases from J, with 14 bases between. This TCR came from a human donor with Susac syndrome. The gene calls are TRBV11-3 and TRBJ2-3; a possible D gene is TRBD2 (5 bases). Sequenced: CD4+ T cells from PBMCs. CDR3 amino acids: CASSLRAEREQYF. CDR3 coding DNA: TGTGCCAGCAGCTTACGAGCGGAGAGGGAGCAGTATTTT.